A single sample gave rise to the 6 T cell receptor beta chains below, sequenced in a study of blood T cell repertoires in COVID-19. The protocol was immunoSEQ multiplex PCR, while the TCRdb copy is restricted to in-frame clones and leaves out a portion. The sample yields about 160,000 clones, 90% seen once. The sequenced sample was peripheral blood. These receptors were obtained from a middle-aged man with acute or convalescent COVID-19.

The chain recombines TRBV5-8 with TRBJ2-1; TRBD2 aligns across 14 bases. The CDR3 runs to 15 residues. V dropped 5 bases and J dropped 8; count of bases not matched to a gene: 6. Per germline, CDR1 SGHTS and CDR2 YDEGEE. The CDR3 DNA is TGTGCCAGCAGGACTAGCGGGGGGGCCGCCTATGAGCAGTTCTTC. It encodes CASRTSGGAAYEQFF.

This clone was counted once. CDR3 nucleotides: TGTGCCAGCAGTTCTCCCGGGACAGCGCTCTATGGCTACACCTTC. Its translation: CASSSPGTALYGYTF. This chain joins TRBV6-6 and TRBJ1-2; TRBD1 aligns across 7 bases. The CDR3 has 15 residues. Germline V CDR1 and CDR2: MNHNY, SVGAGI (reference sequence). The trim removed 4 bases at V and 4 bases at J, leaving 9 bases unmatched.

This chain joins TRBV15 and TRBJ2-3; TRBD2 matches at 8 bases. Germline V lookup: CDR1 LNHNV, CDR2 YYDKDF (reference sequence). This CDR3 has 14 amino acids. The trim removed 5 bases at V and 6 bases at J, leaving 7 bases unmatched. The CDR3 region is CATSLGREADTQYF. In DNA form, the CDR3 reads TGTGCCACCAGCCTCGGGCGGGAGGCGGATACGCAGTATTTT.

This chain joins TRBV7-8 and TRBJ1-5; possible D gene TRBD1, 6 bases. Trimming removed 4 bases at V and 3 bases at J, with 22 bases between. Looked up from germline, CDR1 is SGHVS and CDR2 is FQNEAQ. CDR3 length: 18 amino acids. The CDR3 is CASSSDEERWDNNQPQHF. Written as DNA, the CDR3 is TGTGCCAGCAGCTCTGATGAGGAAAGGTGGGACAACAATCAGCCCCAGCATTTT.

The chain joins TRBV10-3 to TRBJ1-1; D possibly corresponds to TRBD1 (6 bases). Between the trimmed V and J ends, which lost 5 bases and 2 bases, there was a span of 9 bases. The CDR3 is made up of 13 amino acids. Germline loops: CDR1 ENHRY, CDR2 SYGVKD. The CDR3 DNA follows: TGTGCCATCAGTACGGGACAAAACACTGAAGCTTTCTTT. This gives the protein CAISTGQNTEAFF.

The J gene is TRBJ2-3, the V gene TRBV27; no firm D call. This CDR3 has 13 amino acids. The germline V and J ends were trimmed by 4 bases and 0 bases, with 5 bases remaining between them. Germline V lookup: CDR1 MNHEY, CDR2 SMNVEV (reference sequence). CDR3 nucleotides: TGTGCCAGCAGTTCCCCTAGCACAGATACGCAGTATTTT. This translates into CASSSPSTDTQYF.